This T cell receptor beta chain was retrieved from a study of shared clonotypes between healthy human individuals (dated by TCRdb to 2018 to 2020). In terms of the full investigation: The cohort comprised a couple of women and a few men aged 18 to 49 years. To estimate repertoire size and how much clonotype sharing occurs between individuals, the study deeply sequenced the blood TCR repertoires of several healthy adults. Libraries were prepared and TCR repertoires were sequenced by different laboratories using diverse techniques, in order to increase sequencing depth and limit assay-specific biases. Leukapheresis yielded between about 0.85 and 10 billion PBMCs per donor.

Using the deep immunoSEQ assay, multiplex PCR amplified TCR CDR3 regions from genomic DNA. Extracted genomic DNA from each cell subset was spread evenly across all wells of several immunoSEQ 96-well plates, with each plate serving as a replicate. Each replicate PCR for unsorted PBMC received roughly 0.3 ug genomic DNA, equal to approximately 30,000 T cell genomes. Unsorted PBMC genomic DNA was sequenced across ten immunoSEQ deep assay plates. Purified libraries were measured with a Qubit 3.0 fluorometer, size-checked on a Bioanalyzer 2100, and measured again with the KAPA Library Quantification kit. A separate single-read 150-cycle Illumina NextSeq 550 flow cell was used to sequence each immunoSEQ 96-well plate. The paper's processing steps were these. Because the immunoSEQ output included only junctional sequences and no quality scores, the filtering could not be the same as the filtering used for full-length reads. Sequences were annotated with PyIR, a Python wrapper for IgBLAST v1.9, using IMGT germline references to assign V/J genes and CDR3. Reads with weak V/J assignments (E-value above 1e-6), missing CDR3, stop codons, out-of-frame junctions, or ambiguous translated residues were removed. V3J clonotypes were defined as sequences sharing the same inferred V gene, J gene, and CDR3 amino acid sequence. Percentage overlap between repertoires was calculated by dividing the number of shared unique clonotypes by the size of the smaller repertoire. Three approaches were used to assess repertoire richness: RTK rarefaction, the Chao1 estimator, and Recon v2.1 estimates of unobserved clonotypes. Here the immuneACCESS table is served through TCRdb, limited to in-frame sequences with V and J called. Missing clones are a known gap in these copies; in checked studies unresolved V genes cover under half, and the rest lacks a known reason. The V and J calls and the clone size are those of that table, but D and trimming were determined from the DNA. The sample table shows roughly 450,000 clones, and approximately 79% are seen once. Over 10% of the sample is in the top ten clones.

Points on this clone: Its antigen is not yet known. The input lacks base qualities; no much larger clone sits a single base away.

The full study reports these points: Pairwise subsampling indicated that sequencing depth was expected to affect the degree of clonotype sharing among donors. Sampling was limited to blood, and TCR repertoires in tissue likely differ from TCR repertoires in blood. The genetic and exposure-history diversity represented was limited by the small number of donors.

Healthy HIV-negative adults with no recently reported acute infections or vaccinations were included as donors. Only Caucasian adults living in Nashville, Tennessee, USA were represented among the donors. In the unsorted samples, some 100 million PBMCs were counted, and genomic DNA was extracted using the QIAamp DNA Blood Mini kit. Blood was obtained by leukapheresis, after which PBMCs were separated by Ficoll-Histopaque density gradient centrifugation and cryopreserved in liquid nitrogen vapor phase. V is pruned by 2 bases and J by 7 bases, leaving 12 bases of the junction without a gene match. Taken from the germline V gene, the CDR1 and CDR2 loops are KGHSH and LQKENI. CDR3 length: 17 amino acids, cysteine to phenylalanine. CDR3 DNA only is kept here, 51 bases in frame from base 1.

The chain employs TRBV18 and TRBJ2-1; 9 nucleotides in the junction match TRBD2. Specimen: PBMCs. The receptor's source is a woman in her thirties or forties in good health. Some clones in this sample may be carry-over from other donors' samples. The sequenced DNA: TGTGCCAGCTCACCAACGGATAGCGGGAGTGGGTTGAATGAGCAGTTCTTC. The translation is CASSPTDSGSGLNEQFF.